Below are 23 T cell receptor beta chains sequenced from a single sample in a study of Ad26.COV2.S vaccination and SARS-CoV-2 variants. Profiled with immunoSEQ multiplex PCR; TCRdb holds only in-frame clones, not every one. This table holds around 250,000 clones, more than 70% found once. Treatment: about 20 received Ad26.COV2.S at low or high dose, single or two shots; about 5 received placebo; per-sample allocation not given. Repertoires come from day 63 after the first vaccine or placebo injection. Source: peripheral blood, taken in a trial of Ad26.COV2.S vaccine versus placebo. These TCRs come from a person between 18 and 65 years old who received the Ad26.COV2.S COVID-19 vaccine or a placebo.

CDR3 amino acids: CASSWTSGETQYF. CDR3 sequence (DNA): TGTGCCAGCAGTTGGACTTCCGGGGAGACCCAGTACTTC. This chain connects TRBV12-3 or TRBV12-4 to TRBJ2-5, with D tentatively TRBD2 (5 bases). The CDR3 has 13 residues. The V end lost 4 bases, the J end lost 5 bases, and 11 bases lay between the germline ends.

The chain couples TRBV20-1 to TRBJ1-1, with unresolved D. Germline V gene lookup returns CDR1 DFQATT and CDR2 SNEGSKA (reference sequence). V lost 2 bases, J lost 4 bases, and 5 bases lay in between. The CDR3 loop spans 11 amino acids. In DNA form, the CDR3 reads TGCAGTGCTAGACGCATCACTGAAGCTTTCTTT. As protein: CSARRITEAFF.

The V and J genes are TRBV2 and TRBJ2-7; 15 positions agree with TRBD2. This CDR3 region has 18 residues. The V and J ends lost 8 bases and 1 base, in that order; junction bases with no gene match: 12. Looked up from germline, CDR1 is SNHLY and CDR2 is FYNNEI. CDR3 nucleotide sequence: TGTGCCAGCGAAATTGGACTAGCGGGGGGGCCTTCTTCCTACGAGCAGTACTTC. Translated, it gives CASEIGLAGGPSSYEQYF.

V and J are TRBV5-1 and TRBJ2-7; 9 bases are a match to TRBD2. V shed 0 bases, J shed 3 bases, and the junction held 4 bases outside the gene matches. Germline assignment: CDR1 SGHRS and CDR2 YFSETQ. The CDR3 spans 15 residues. The CDR3 here is CASSLDPSGDYEQYF. Here the CDR3 DNA reads TGCGCCAGCAGCTTGGATCCTAGCGGGGACTACGAGCAGTACTTC.

The J gene is TRBJ2-1, the V gene TRBV6-2 or TRBV6-3, with a weak D call TRBD1 (6 bases). V gave up 5 bases and J gave up 2 bases, with 7 bases separating them. The CDR3 length is 13 residues. CDR1 is MNHEY and CDR2 is SVGEGT in the germline V gene. CDR3 residues: CASSGQPYNEQFF. Written as DNA, the CDR3 is TGTGCCAGCAGTGGACAGCCCTACAATGAGCAGTTCTTC.

This clone turned up a few times. The sample contains more than one DNA sequence encoding this CDR3. This chain links TRBV7-9 with TRBJ1-2, with D unclear. Trimming shortened V by 1 base and J by 4 bases, and 4 bases separated the two germline ends. The germline gives CDR1 SEHNR, CDR2 FQNEAQ (reference sequence). CDR3 length equals 12 residues. CDR3 nucleotide sequence: TGTGCCAGCAGCTTAGGACCCTATGGCTACACCTTC. Translating gives CASSLGPYGYTF. Using reference TRBV7-9 and TRBJ1-2 for the parts outside the CDR3, the full variable domain is DTGVSQNPRHKITKRGQNVTFRCDPISEHNRLYWYRQTLGQGPEFLTYFQNEAQLEKSRLLSDRFSAERPKGSFSTLEIQRTEQGDSAMYLCASSLGPYGYTFGSGTRLTVV.

V usage is TRBV7-8 and J usage is TRBJ1-1, with a tentative D call TRBD1 (5 bases). CDR1 and CDR2 (germline): SGHVS, FQNEAQ. The CDR3 is made up of 14 amino acids. Between the trimmed V and J ends, which lost 8 bases and 6 bases, there was a span of 19 bases. CDR3 sequence (DNA): TGTGCCAGCGCCGGGACGGGAGGAATGGCTGAAGCTTTCTTT. Protein sequence: CASAGTGGMAEAFF.

The count of this clone is one. The rearrangement joins TRBV10-3 to TRBJ2-2; D perhaps matches TRBD1 (5 bases). V lost 9 bases to trimming and J lost 1 base, with 15 bases between them. The CDR3 has 15 amino acids. Germline values: CDR1 ENHRY, CDR2 SYGVKD. CDR3 sequence: CAIPGGARNTGELFF. In nucleotides, the CDR3 is TGTGCCATTCCGGGTGGGGCCAGGAACACCGGGGAGCTGTTTTTT.

The chain recombines TRBV27 with TRBJ2-3; possibly TRBD1 or TRBD2 for D (6 bases each). CDR3 length equals 14 residues. CDR1 is MNHEY and CDR2 is SMNVEV in the germline V gene (reference sequence). V was cut by 6 bases and J by 4 bases, with 14 bases left in between. The CDR3 sequence: CASRTGQRADTQYF. The CDR3 DNA reads as TGTGCCAGCAGGACCGGACAGCGGGCAGATACGCAGTATTTT.

The rearrangement uses TRBV11-2 and TRBJ2-3; 8 positions match TRBD1. The germline V gene encodes CDR1 SGHAT and CDR2 FQNNGV. J was trimmed by 1 base and V by 1 base; bases with no gene match: 1. There are 15 residues in the CDR3. The CDR3 loop is CASSLVGQGTDTQYF. As DNA, the CDR3 is TGTGCCAGCAGCTTAGTGGGACAGGGCACAGATACGCAGTATTTT.

V usage is TRBV20-1 and J usage is TRBJ2-7; the D is unclear. The CDR3 has 11 residues. CDR1 and CDR2 (germline): DFQATT, SNEGSKA (reference sequence). V gave up 4 bases and J gave up 6 bases, with 10 bases separating them. The CDR3 sequence is CSAKRVVEQYF. CDR3 coding DNA: TGCAGTGCTAAGAGAGTGGTCGAGCAGTACTTC.

The chain is built from TRBV5-6 and TRBJ2-1; D not certain. The CDR3 sequence is 16 residues long. Germline values: CDR1 SGHDT, CDR2 YYEEEE. The V end lost 0 bases, the J end lost 3 bases, and 13 bases lay between the germline ends. CDR3 nucleotide sequence: TGTGCCAGCAGCTTGGTAAGGGCTAGGTTCTACAATGAGCAGTTCTTC. Its protein product is CASSLVRARFYNEQFF.

The V and J genes are TRBV7-2 and TRBJ2-2, with a tentative D call TRBD1 (6 bases). This CDR3 is 16 amino acids long. Trimming cost V 5 bases and J 0 bases, with 13 bases left between them. Germline V CDR1 and CDR2: SGHTA, FQGNSA. The DNA for the CDR3 is TGTGCCAGCAGCCCCGACAGGAGACCGAACACCGGGGAGCTGTTTTTT. This encodes CASSPDRRPNTGELFF.

This chain links TRBV6-1 with TRBJ2-1, with D tentatively TRBD2 (6 bases). The CDR3 length is 16 residues. The V end lost 2 bases, the J end lost 8 bases, and 19 bases lay between the germline ends. Germline assignment: CDR1 MNHNS and CDR2 SASEGT. The chain's CDR3 is CASSELATSHSDEQFF. The CDR3 region has the DNA TGTGCCAGCAGTGAATTAGCGACTAGTCATTCCGATGAGCAGTTCTTC.

The chain employs TRBV18 and TRBJ2-7, with D unclear. Germline values: CDR1 KGHSH, CDR2 LQKENI. The CDR3 is 15 amino acids. Trimming removed 3 bases from V and 0 bases from J, with 12 bases in between. DNA of the CDR3: TGTGCCAGCTCACCGAACGGAGTCAACTCCTACGAGCAGTACTTC. Residues: CASSPNGVNSYEQYF.

The rearrangement links TRBV4-2 to TRBJ1-3, with D maybe TRBD1 (6 bases). V lost 0 bases to trimming and J lost 4 bases, with 16 bases between them. Germline CDR1 LGHNA, CDR2 YNFKEQ. CDR3 length equals 17 residues. As DNA, the CDR3 is TGTGCCAGCAGCCAAGATTGGCGGGGGGCGGAAGGAAACACCATATATTTT. Translating gives CASSQDWRGAEGNTIYF.

The J gene is TRBJ2-7, the V gene TRBV5-1; possible D gene TRBD2, 6 bases. Trimming removed 5 bases from V and 4 bases from J, with 16 bases in between. The germline CDR1 and CDR2 sequences are SGHRS and YFSETQ. This CDR3 is built from 14 residues. This CDR3 reads CASSFRGGEYEQYF. The CDR3 DNA reads as TGCGCCAGCAGTTTCCGGGGAGGAGAGTACGAGCAGTACTTC.

This clone has a single count. The chain employs TRBV18 and TRBJ2-1, with 8 bases identical to TRBD2. From germline, CDR1 is KGHSH and CDR2 LQKENI. V shed 6 bases and J 8 bases; nucleotides not matched to a gene: 9. The CDR3 sequence is 14 residues long. This CDR3 is CASSPQREMHEQFF. The CDR3 nucleotides are TGTGCCAGCTCCCCCCAGCGGGAGATGCATGAGCAGTTCTTC. The variable domain in full, completed from reference TRBV18 and TRBJ2-1, reads NAGVMQNPRHLVRRRGQEARLRCSPMKGHSHVYWYRQLPEEGLKFMVYLQKENIIDESGMPKERFSAEFPKEGPSILRIQQVVRGDSAAYFCASSPQREMHEQFFGPGTRLTVL.

The chain links TRBV12-3 or TRBV12-4 to TRBJ2-7; D is ambiguous. The CDR3 has 13 residues. Between the trimmed V and J ends, which lost 4 bases and 5 bases, there was a span of 12 bases. In DNA form, the CDR3 reads TGTGCCAGCAGTTCGCAGACCTGGAACGAGCAGTACTTC. This gives the protein CASSSQTWNEQYF.

This clone was counted between two and nine times. The same CDR3 arises from other DNA sequences in this sample as well. V and J are TRBV11-2 and TRBJ2-2; D call uncertain. Germline CDR1 and CDR2: SGHAT and FQNNGV. The CDR3 is 13 residues long. V lost 0 bases to trimming and J lost 2 bases, with 1 base between them. The CDR3 DNA sequence: TGTGCCAGCAGCTTAGAAAACACCGGGGAGCTGTTTTTT. It codes for CASSLENTGELFF.

The chain uses TRBV5-1 and TRBJ2-1; tentatively, D is TRBD1 (6 bases). The CDR3 is 15 residues long. V dropped 5 bases and J dropped 2 bases, with 14 bases sitting between them. CDR1 is SGHRS and CDR2 is YFSETQ in the germline V gene. The CDR3 reads CASSFSAGAYNEQFF. CDR3 in DNA: TGCGCCAGCAGTTTCTCGGCAGGGGCCTACAATGAGCAGTTCTTC. The full variable domain, its missing parts supplied by reference TRBV5-1 and TRBJ2-1, is KAGVTQTPRYLIKTRGQQVTLSCSPISGHRSVSWYQQTPGQGLQFLFEYFSETQRNKGNFPGRFSGRQFSNSRSEMNVSTLELGDSALYLCASSFSAGAYNEQFFGPGTRLTVL.

The genes are TRBV3-1 (or the pseudogene TRBV3-2) and TRBJ2-7; no clear D gene. This CDR3 contains 11 residues. The germline V and J ends were trimmed by 2 bases and 7 bases, with 6 bases remaining between them. Germline V gives CDR1 LGHDT, CDR2 YNNKEL (reference sequence). CDR3 amino acids: CASSQNREQYF. The CDR3 DNA reads TGTGCCAGCAGCCAAAATCGAGAGCAGTACTTC.

This CDR3 is CASSDAGLAGNYNEQFF. The CDR3 DNA reads TGTGCCAGCAGCGACGCGGGACTAGCAGGCAATTACAATGAGCAGTTCTTC. The V call is TRBV5-4, the J call TRBJ2-1, with 9 bases identical to TRBD2. Germline trimming cut 4 bases from V and 4 bases from J; bases unmatched to any gene: 12. Germline V gives CDR1 SGHNT, CDR2 YYREEE (reference sequence). The CDR3 contains 17 residues.